A single sample gave rise to the 16 T cell receptor beta chains below, sequenced in a study of blood T cell repertoires in COVID-19. Method: immunoSEQ multiplex PCR; TCRdb's copy keeps in-frame clones and lacks some. The sample shows about 170,000 clones, 70% to 80% of them seen only once. Sequencing was carried out using peripheral blood. These receptors originate from a man in his fifties or sixties with acute or convalescent COVID-19.

In this sample, this clone turned up once. The genes are TRBV6-5 and TRBJ2-7; TRBD1 might be the D (6 bases). Germline CDR1 MNHEY, CDR2 SVGAGI. The CDR3 extends over 15 amino acids. V was clipped by 6 bases and J by 4 bases, with 19 bases between them. CDR3 region: CASSTPGQPPYEQYF. CDR3 coding DNA: TGTGCCAGCAGCACACCGGGACAACCCCCATACGAGCAGTACTTC.

This clone appeared a few times. The gene calls are TRBV5-1 and TRBJ1-1; tentatively, D is TRBD1 (6 bases). Trimming stripped 0 bases from V and 1 base from J, with 13 bases between. This CDR3 has 16 amino acids. Germline CDR1 and CDR2: SGHRS and YFSETQ. The CDR3 DNA reads TGCGCCAGCAGCTTGGCTACGGCCAGGGGGAACACTGAAGCTTTCTTT. Translation: CASSLATARGNTEAFF.

The chain couples TRBV2 to TRBJ1-6; 9 positions match TRBD1. Per the germline V gene, CDR1 is SNHLY and CDR2 is FYNNEI. CDR3 size: 15 residues. Germline trimming cut 7 bases from V and 9 bases from J; bases unmatched to any gene: 10. The CDR3 DNA reads TGTGCCAGCACCCTGGACCGACAGGGGGGTTCACCCCTCCACTTT. This encodes CASTLDRQGGSPLHF.

J is TRBJ1-5 and V is TRBV6-6; the D is unclear. CDR3 length: 14 residues. The germline V and J ends were trimmed by 0 bases and 3 bases, with 6 bases remaining between them. The germline CDR1 and CDR2 sequences are MNHNY and SVGAGI (reference sequence). CDR3 sequence reads: CASSYSSINQPQHF. In DNA form, the CDR3 reads TGTGCCAGCAGTTACTCATCCATCAATCAGCCCCAGCATTTT.

CDR3 bases: TGTGCCATCAGTGGCACTTCAGGGGGCTCCTACGAGCAGTACTTC. Its protein product is CAISGTSGGSYEQYF. The V and J genes are TRBV10-3 and TRBJ2-7; TRBD1 matches 7 bases. Germline V gives CDR1 ENHRY, CDR2 SYGVKD. The length of the CDR3 is 15 residues. V shed 4 bases, J shed 0 bases, and the junction held 6 bases outside the gene matches.

This clone appeared a few times. The J gene is TRBJ1-5, the V gene TRBV24-1; no definite D call. This CDR3 comprises 14 residues. The germline CDR1 and CDR2 sequences are KGHDR and SFDVKD. V gave up 0 bases and J gave up 4 bases, with 6 bases separating them. CDR3 in amino acids: CATSDLQANQPQHF. The CDR3 region has the DNA TGTGCCACCAGTGATTTGCAGGCTAATCAGCCCCAGCATTTT.

V usage is TRBV24-1 and J usage is TRBJ1-1; unclear D gene. This CDR3 has 13 residues. Per the germline V gene, CDR1 is KGHDR and CDR2 is SFDVKD. V lost 7 bases to trimming and J lost 5 bases, with 13 bases between them. In DNA, the CDR3 is TGTGCCACCAGGGGGAGAGTGACGACTGAAGCTTTCTTT. It yields the protein CATRGRVTTEAFF.

V and J are TRBV15 and TRBJ2-6; D is unresolved. Germline V gene sequence: CDR1 LNHNV, CDR2 YYDKDF (reference sequence). CDR3 length: 14 amino acids. V was pared by 6 bases and J by 0 bases, with 6 bases between. CDR3 loop: CATSYISGANVLTF. The CDR3 nucleotides read TGTGCCACCAGTTATATCTCTGGGGCCAACGTCCTGACTTTC.

The chain employs TRBV7-9 and TRBJ2-7; D perhaps matches TRBD1 (6 bases). Trimming took 5 bases from V and 6 from J, leaving 8 bases between them. Per germline, CDR1 SEHNR and CDR2 FQNEAQ (reference sequence). The CDR3 sequence is 11 residues long. The CDR3 sequence: CASSVRGEQYF. The CDR3 DNA reads as TGTGCCAGCAGCGTCAGGGGCGAGCAGTACTTC.

This chain links TRBV4-1 with TRBJ2-7; 10 bases map to TRBD1. The trim removed 4 bases at V and 5 bases at J, leaving 8 bases unmatched. This CDR3 spans 15 amino acids. The germline V gene has CDR1 MGHRA and CDR2 YSYEKL. CDR3 sequence: CASSLRGQGTHEQYF. In nucleotides, the CDR3 is TGCGCCAGCAGCCTCCGGGGACAGGGGACCCACGAGCAGTACTTC.

The chain joins TRBV3-1 (or the pseudogene TRBV3-2) to TRBJ2-5, with 9 nucleotides matching TRBD2. Germline trimming cut 2 bases from V and 5 bases from J; bases unmatched to any gene: 9. Germline CDR1 and CDR2: LGHDT and YNNKEL (reference sequence). The CDR3 runs to 16 residues. The CDR3 is CASSQNPGTSTETQYF. In nucleotides, the CDR3 is TGTGCCAGCAGCCAAAACCCCGGGACTAGCACGGAGACCCAGTACTTC.

CDR3 sequence reads: CASSLDRGYTSGNTIYF. The CDR3 DNA reads as TGCGCCAGCAGCTTAGACAGGGGGTATACCTCTGGAAACACCATATATTTT. This chain uses TRBV5-1 with TRBJ1-3; 9 bases are a match to TRBD1. The CDR3 has 17 residues. CDR1 is SGHRS and CDR2 is YFSETQ in the germline V gene. V shed 2 bases and J 0 bases; nucleotides not matched to a gene: 6.

CDR3 nucleotides: TGTGCCAGCAGCGTAGGAGGGTTGGGCAATCAGCCCCAGCATTTT. Protein: CASSVGGLGNQPQHF. The chain uses TRBV9 and TRBJ1-5; no clear D. The CDR3 has 15 residues. Per germline, CDR1 SGDLS and CDR2 YYNGEE. Trimming took 0 bases from V and 2 from J, leaving 9 bases between them.

The chain has TRBV9 and TRBJ1-3, with D perhaps matching TRBD1 (5 bases). This CDR3 has 16 amino acids. Trimming took 0 bases from V and 3 from J, leaving 13 bases between them. Germline CDR1 is SGDLS and CDR2 is YYNGEE. The DNA of the CDR3 is TGTGCCAGCAGCGTAGCGTCGGGGGGGGTTGGAAACACCATATATTTT. Amino acid sequence: CASSVASGGVGNTIYF.

The V and J genes are TRBV5-1 and TRBJ1-1; perhaps TRBD1 as D (5 bases). In germline, CDR1 is SGHRS, CDR2 YFSETQ. V was cut by 6 bases and J by 1 base, with 10 bases left in between. There are 13 residues in the CDR3. CDR3 protein: CASKRTSNTEAFF. DNA of the CDR3: TGCGCCAGCAAGAGGACATCGAACACTGAAGCTTTCTTT.

In its sample, this clone was seen a few times. This chain links TRBV9 with TRBJ2-3, with D possibly being TRBD1 (6 bases). The germline CDR1 and CDR2 sequences are SGDLS and YYNGEE. The germline V and J ends were trimmed by 4 bases and 1 base, with 13 bases remaining between them. The CDR3 consists of 15 residues. DNA for the CDR3: TGTGCCAGCAGCCTACAGGGTAGTCGCACAGATACGCAGTATTTT. Translating it yields CASSLQGSRTDTQYF. Full variable domain (rest looked up from reference TRBV9 and TRBJ2-3): DSGVTQTPKHLITATGQRVTLRCSPRSGDLSVYWYQQSLDQGLQFLIQYYNGEERAKGNILERFSAQQFPDLHSELNLSSLELGDSALYFCASSLQGSRTDTQYFGPGTRLTVL.